This T cell receptor beta chain derives from a study of monozygotic twins with inflammatory bowel disease. In the case of this clonotype: As yet, its antigen is unknown.

Germline V CDR1 and CDR2: SGHRS, YFSETQ. The CDR3 extends over 14 amino acids. No DNA is given; TCRdb re-called the 5' RACE reads and lists each CDR3 protein once. The sample holds 150,000 to 200,000 distinct CDR3 sequences. The study, taken as a whole, reports: Neither one strong signal nor one clonotype associated with IBD was supported. Lower TCRbeta diversity (inverse Simpson) was seen in IBD patients than in healthy co-twins.

A roughly 2.5 ml blood sample was drawn per donor. Sequences were obtained from blood. This clonotype originated in a human donor with ulcerative colitis or Crohn's disease, or a healthy co-twin of an affected twin (not recorded which). The chain carries TRBV5-1 and TRBJ2-5; TCRdb outputs TRBD1, but without DNA this stays unchecked. The CDR3 loop is CASSLGQQGETQYF.